This TCR beta chain is from a study of blood T cell repertoires in COVID-19. Study details: Italy, Spain and the United States were the sources of the convalescent and acute COVID-19 samples. In each case, the material was cDNA or gDNA derived from T cells, B-cell-depleted T cells, or PBMCs.

Methods used by the authors: Scientists estimated how many nucleated cells there were by amplifying reference gene primers. Measured with immunoSEQ multiplex PCR; TCRdb has only the in-frame clones, and not every one. V, J and clone size are taken as reported in that table, and D and trimming were inferred from the DNA itself. This sample has 100,000 to 150,000 clones, with around 80% found just once. This CDR3 has 14 amino acids. Germline CDR1 SGHRS, CDR2 YFSETQ. V lost 0 bases and J lost 7, with 13 bases in between. The sample was peripheral blood. The sequence derives from a man in his 70s with acute or convalescent COVID-19. The chain links TRBV5-1 to TRBJ1-2; no clear D gene. CDR3 DNA sequence: TGCGCCAGCAGCTTGGAAGCGGCGTCCTTTGGCTACACCTTC. It encodes CASSLEAASFGYTF.